This T cell receptor beta chain was profiled in a study of graft-versus-host responses after intestinal transplantation. This clone came up once. Antigen: not known. In the same sample, other DNA sequences code for this CDR3. Assay used: immunoSEQ multiplex PCR; TCRdb lists only in-frame clones, some missing. The data show more than 100,000 clones, with about 93% seen just once and roughly 0.12% held by the top ten. This receptor was identified in a human donor who received an intestinal transplant. Sequencing was performed on unstimulated CD4+ T cells sorted from spleen or lymph node cells, taken before intestinal transplant.

The CDR3 nucleotides are TGCGCCAGCAGTGAGGGTAGCAATCAGCCCCAGCATTTT. Translating gives CASSEGSNQPQHF. This sequence joins TRBV10-1 and TRBJ1-5; no clear D. The germline V gene has CDR1 WNHNN and CDR2 SYGVQD (reference sequence). This CDR3 is 13 amino acids long. Trimming shortened V by 2 bases and J by 0 bases, and 2 bases separated the two germline ends.